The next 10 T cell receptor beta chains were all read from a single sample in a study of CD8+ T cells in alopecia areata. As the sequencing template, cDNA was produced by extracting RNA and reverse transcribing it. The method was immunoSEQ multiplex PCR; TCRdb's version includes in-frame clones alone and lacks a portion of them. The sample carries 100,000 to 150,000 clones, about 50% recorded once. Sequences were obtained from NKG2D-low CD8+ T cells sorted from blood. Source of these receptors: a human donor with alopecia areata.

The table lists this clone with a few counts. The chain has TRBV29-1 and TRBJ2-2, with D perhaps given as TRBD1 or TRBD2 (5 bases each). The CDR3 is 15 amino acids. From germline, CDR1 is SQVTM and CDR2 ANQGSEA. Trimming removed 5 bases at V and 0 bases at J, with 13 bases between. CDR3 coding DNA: TGCAGCGTTAAGGGATGGGGGTCGAACACCGGGGAGCTGTTTTTT. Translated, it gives CSVKGWGSNTGELFF.

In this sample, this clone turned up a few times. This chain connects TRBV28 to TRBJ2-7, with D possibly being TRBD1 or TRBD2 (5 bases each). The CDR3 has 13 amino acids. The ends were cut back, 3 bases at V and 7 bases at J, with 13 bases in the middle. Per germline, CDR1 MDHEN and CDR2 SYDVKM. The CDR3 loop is CASSFGRDEEQYF. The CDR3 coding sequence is TGTGCCAGCAGTTTTGGCAGGGACGAAGAGCAGTACTTC.

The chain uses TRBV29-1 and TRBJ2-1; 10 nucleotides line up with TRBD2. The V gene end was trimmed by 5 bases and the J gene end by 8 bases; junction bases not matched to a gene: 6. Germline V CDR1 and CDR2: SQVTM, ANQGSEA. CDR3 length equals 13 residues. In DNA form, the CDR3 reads TGCAGCGTTTTATCCGGGACTAGCGATGAGCAGTTCTTC. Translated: CSVLSGTSDEQFF.

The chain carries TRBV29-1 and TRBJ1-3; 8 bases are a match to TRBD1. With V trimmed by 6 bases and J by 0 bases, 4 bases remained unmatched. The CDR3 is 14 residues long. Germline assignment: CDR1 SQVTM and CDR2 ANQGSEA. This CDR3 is CSVTGASSGNTIYF. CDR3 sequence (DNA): TGCAGCGTGACAGGGGCAAGCTCTGGAAACACCATATATTTT.

CDR3 sequence: CASSHPPDTQYF. The CDR3 bases are TGTGCCAGCAGCCACCCCCCGGATACGCAGTATTTT. The rearrangement links TRBV11-1 to TRBJ2-3; no definite D call. CDR1 is SGHAT, CDR2 FQDESV, per germline (reference sequence). V was shortened by 5 bases and J by 6 bases, with 9 bases between the two germline ends. CDR3 length: 12 amino acids.

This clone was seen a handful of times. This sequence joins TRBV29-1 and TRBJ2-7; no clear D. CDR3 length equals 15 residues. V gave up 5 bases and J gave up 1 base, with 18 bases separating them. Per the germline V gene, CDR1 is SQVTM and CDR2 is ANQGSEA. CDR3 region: CSVIFPGTASYEQYF. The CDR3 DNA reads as TGCAGCGTTATCTTTCCCGGTACAGCGTCCTACGAGCAGTACTTC.

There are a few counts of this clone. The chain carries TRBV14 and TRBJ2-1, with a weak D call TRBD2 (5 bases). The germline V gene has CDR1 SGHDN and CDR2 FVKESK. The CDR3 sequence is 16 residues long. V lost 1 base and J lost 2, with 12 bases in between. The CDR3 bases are TGTGCCAGCAGCCAAGGGGGAGAGCTGACCTACAATGAGCAGTTCTTC. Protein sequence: CASSQGGELTYNEQFF.

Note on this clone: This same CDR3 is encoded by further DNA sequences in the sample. CDR3 residues: CAWSVQGDTQYF. The CDR3 coding sequence is TGTGCCTGGAGTGTACAAGGGGATACGCAGTATTTT. V gene TRBV30 combines with J gene TRBJ2-3; D gene ambiguous. Germline V gives CDR1 GTSNPN, CDR2 SVGIG (reference sequence). This CDR3 region has 12 residues. Trimming removed 0 bases at V and 6 bases at J, with 7 bases between.

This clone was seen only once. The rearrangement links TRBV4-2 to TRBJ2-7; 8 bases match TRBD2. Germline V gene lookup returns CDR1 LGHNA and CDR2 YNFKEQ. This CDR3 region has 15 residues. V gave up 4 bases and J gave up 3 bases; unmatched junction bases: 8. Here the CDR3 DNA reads TGTGCCAGCAGCCCTGTAGGTGGGACTAGCTACGAGCAGTACTTC. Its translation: CASSPVGGTSYEQYF.

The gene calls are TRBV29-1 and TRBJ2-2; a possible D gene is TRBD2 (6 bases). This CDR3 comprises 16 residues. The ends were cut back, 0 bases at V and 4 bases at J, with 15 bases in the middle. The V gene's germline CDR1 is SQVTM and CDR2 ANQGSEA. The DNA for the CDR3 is TGCAGCGTTGAAGATAGGGGACTGACTGGCACCGGGGAGCTGTTTTTT. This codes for CSVEDRGLTGTGELFF.